The subject of this entry is one T cell receptor (beta chain). J was trimmed by 5 bases and V by 1 base; bases with no gene match: 9. This CDR3 spans 15 amino acids. Germline V gene sequence: CDR1 DFQATT, CDR2 SNEGSKA (reference sequence). The data originate from a study of naive and memory T cell subsets. Two oligonucleotides, mixed equimolar, formed the beta constant-region primer covering TRBC1 and TRBC2. An oligonucleotide with the SP2 primer and a 12-nucleotide UMI was ligated to the cDNA 3' end. Nested alpha and beta constant-region primers with the SP2 primer drove four PCR rounds on ligated cDNA. In TCRdb, the UMI-ligation and nested PCR reads were re-called with MiXCR into one record per CDR3 protein. The sample records 120,000 to 150,000 distinct CDR3 sequences, approximately 17% being singletons. CD4+ T cell IFNgamma after overnight CMV lysate exposure gave donor CMV status.

The chain joins TRBV20-1 to TRBJ2-5, with 8 bases lining up with TRBD2. The specimen was naive CD4+ T cells from blood. The receptor was isolated from a human donor in good health. In DNA form, the CDR3 reads TGCAGTGCTAGAGGGCCAGCGGGAGCCCTGGAGACCCAGTACTTC. Encoded protein: CSARGPAGALETQYF.